Below, 23 T cell receptor beta chains from the same sample are listed, as sequenced in a study of cytomegalovirus exposure and HLA in healthy donors. Vbeta (60) and Jbeta (13) primers were used in the PCR. The table came from immunoSEQ multiplex PCR; TCRdb's copy has only in-frame clones and leaves some out. The repertoire consists of about 140,000 clones, with roughly 68% occurring once and the leading ten covering about 9.4%. Source material: PBMCs. The receptors were gathered from a man in his thirties or forties in good health and CMV-seropositive.

This clone has only one observation. The chain recombines TRBV28 with TRBJ2-7; the match to TRBD1 covers 8 bases. The CDR3 runs 14 residues. The germline V gene has CDR1 MDHEN and CDR2 SYDVKM. Trimming removed 2 bases from V and 0 bases from J; junction bases left unmatched: 0. The CDR3 is CASSLGTGSYEQYF. The CDR3, as DNA: TGTGCCAGCAGTTTAGGGACAGGCTCCTACGAGCAGTACTTC.

The chain links TRBV7-9 to TRBJ1-1; D possibly corresponds to TRBD1 (6 bases). Germline-derived CDR1 and CDR2 are SEHNR and FQNEAQ (reference sequence). This CDR3 comprises 14 residues. The V end lost 4 bases, the J end lost 5 bases, and 14 bases lay between the germline ends. The CDR3 region has the DNA TGTGCCAGCAGCTCCAGGGGTAGGGGTACTGAAGCTTTCTTT. Its translation: CASSSRGRGTEAFF.

The V call is TRBV5-1, the J call TRBJ1-1; tentatively, D is TRBD1 (5 bases). CDR1 SGHRS and CDR2 YFSETQ come from the germline V gene. This CDR3 spans 16 amino acids. Between the trimmed V and J ends, which lost 1 base and 0 bases, there was a span of 13 bases. Here the CDR3 reads CASSLKGSYMNTEAFF. For the CDR3, the DNA is TGCGCCAGCAGCTTGAAGGGGTCCTACATGAACACTGAAGCTTTCTTT. Full variable domain (rest looked up from reference TRBV5-1 and TRBJ1-1): KAGVTQTPRYLIKTRGQQVTLSCSPISGHRSVSWYQQTPGQGLQFLFEYFSETQRNKGNFPGRFSGRQFSNSRSEMNVSTLELGDSALYLCASSLKGSYMNTEAFFGQGTRLTVV.

This chain connects TRBV7-9 to TRBJ2-4; D is ambiguous. CDR3 size: 12 residues. V was shortened by 1 base and J by 6 bases, with 4 bases between the two germline ends. The germline gives CDR1 SEHNR, CDR2 FQNEAQ (reference sequence). The CDR3: CASSLGGNIQYF. The CDR3 bases are TGTGCCAGCAGCTTAGGCGGAAACATTCAGTACTTC. Supplemented by reference TRBV7-9 and TRBJ2-4, the full variable domain reads DTGVSQNPRHKITKRGQNVTFRCDPISEHNRLYWYRQTLGQGPEFLTYFQNEAQLEKSRLLSDRFSAERPKGSFSTLEIQRTEQGDSAMYLCASSLGGNIQYFGAGTRLSVL.

The chain joins TRBV18 to TRBJ2-7, with 8 bases lining up with TRBD1. J lost 6 bases, V lost 2 bases, and 3 bases had no gene match. This CDR3 has 13 residues. The germline CDR1 and CDR2 sequences are KGHSH and LQKENI. CDR3 nucleotide sequence: TGTGCCAGCTCACCAGGACAGGGCTTCGAGCAGTACTTC. Residues: CASSPGQGFEQYF.

This clone occurred a few times. V gene TRBV5-1 combines with J gene TRBJ2-7; 7 bases are shared with TRBD1. Unmatched junction bases numbered 7, after V lost 4 bases and J lost 3 bases. CDR1 and CDR2 (germline): SGHRS, YFSETQ. The CDR3 runs to 14 residues. CDR3 sequence reads: CASSPAAGGYEQYF. The CDR3 region has the DNA TGCGCCAGCAGCCCGGCGGCAGGGGGCTACGAGCAGTACTTC.

The DNA of the CDR3 is TGTGCCAGCAGTCCGGACAGGGGGCGAGTTGGCTACACCTTC. Its translation is CASSPDRGRVGYTF. The rearrangement links TRBV11-2 to TRBJ1-2, with 11 bases matching TRBD1. With 6 bases clipped from V and 7 bases from J, the junction kept 7 bases outside the gene matches. The CDR3 is made up of 14 amino acids. Germline-derived CDR1 and CDR2 are SGHAT and FQNNGV.

The CDR3 loop reads CASRRPGQGGNSNQPQHF. CDR3 bases: TGTGCCAGCAGACGTCCGGGACAGGGGGGAAATAGCAATCAGCCCCAGCATTTT. The chain is built from TRBV5-8 and TRBJ1-5, with 11 bases identical to TRBD1. The length of the CDR3 is 18 residues. Trimming at V came to 5 bases and at J to 0 bases, leaving 10 bases not matched to a gene. CDR1 is SGHTS and CDR2 is YDEGEE in the germline V gene.

This clone was recorded only once. V gene TRBV7-9 combines with J gene TRBJ1-5; TRBD1 agrees at 8 bases. After removal of 5 bases from V and 1 base from J, the junction contained 13 bases not matched to a gene. Germline V gene sequence: CDR1 SEHNR, CDR2 FQNEAQ (reference sequence). The length of the CDR3 is 18 residues. CDR3 in DNA: TGTGCCAGCAGCCCCAGCGGGACAGGAATTCGGAGCAATCAGCCCCAGCATTTT. Protein: CASSPSGTGIRSNQPQHF.

V is TRBV4-2 and J is TRBJ1-2; 10 nucleotides agree with TRBD1. Trimming removed 4 bases from V and 6 bases from J; junction bases left unmatched: 5. Germline CDR1 LGHNA, CDR2 YNFKEQ. The CDR3 has 14 amino acids. The CDR3 is CASSPLGTGDGYTF. For the CDR3, the DNA is TGTGCCAGCAGCCCCCTCGGGACAGGGGATGGCTACACCTTC.

The chain is built from TRBV5-6 and TRBJ2-5; TRBD2 matches 12 bases. The CDR3 has 18 amino acids. The junction had 9 bases not matched to a gene; V was cut back by 2 bases and J by 1 base. In germline, CDR1 is SGHDT, CDR2 YYEEEE. The CDR3, as DNA: TGTGCCAGCAGCTTTCGACTAGCGGGAGTGTCTATCCAAGAGACCCAGTACTTC. Translated, it gives CASSFRLAGVSIQETQYF.

This clone was seen a few times. The chain couples TRBV30 to TRBJ2-7; 9 nucleotides agree with TRBD2. V was clipped by 2 bases and J by 5 bases; unmatched bases: 10. Germline CDR1 is GTSNPN and CDR2 is SVGIG (reference sequence). The CDR3 consists of 15 residues. In DNA, the CDR3 is TGTGCCTGGAGTCCTGTAGATGAGCGGGAGGACGAGCAGTACTTC. Its protein is CAWSPVDEREDEQYF. Variable domain in full (rest from reference TRBV30 and TRBJ2-7): SQTIHQWPATLVQPVGSPLSLECTVEGTSNPNLYWYRQAAGRGLQLLFYSVGIGQISSEVPQNLSASRPQDRQFILSSKKLLLSDSGFYLCAWSPVDEREDEQYFGPGTRLTVT.

V and J are TRBV28 and TRBJ1-4, with TRBD1 matching over 8 bases. Per germline, CDR1 MDHEN and CDR2 SYDVKM. V dropped 5 bases and J dropped 4; count of bases not matched to a gene: 6. This CDR3 spans 15 amino acids. CDR3 region: CASSIWTGLNEKLFF. The CDR3 coding sequence is TGTGCCAGCAGTATCTGGACAGGGCTTAATGAAAAACTGTTTTTT.

This clone has a single count. This chain connects TRBV5-4 to TRBJ1-1; 8 bases align to TRBD1. CDR1 is SGHNT and CDR2 is YYREEE in the germline V gene (reference sequence). V shed 4 bases, J shed 7 bases, and the junction held 18 bases outside the gene matches. This CDR3 contains 17 residues. CDR3 amino acids: CASSNAGGARGWSEAFF. Written as DNA, the CDR3 is TGTGCCAGCAGCAACGCAGGGGGCGCTAGGGGGTGGAGTGAAGCTTTCTTT.

This sequence joins TRBV7-2 and TRBJ1-4; the match to TRBD1 covers 9 bases. CDR3 length: 15 residues. Germline assignment: CDR1 SGHTA and CDR2 FQGNSA. V lost 5 bases to trimming and J lost 5 bases; unmatched junction nucleotides: 6. CDR3 nucleotide sequence: TGTGCCAGCAGCCCCCAGGGACAGGGAAATGAAAAACTGTTTTTT. Translating gives CASSPQGQGNEKLFF.

This clone was found a few times. This chain connects TRBV13 to TRBJ2-7, with 7 bases lining up with TRBD2. Per the germline V gene, CDR1 is PRHDT and CDR2 is FYEKMQ (reference sequence). This CDR3 has 14 amino acids. J lost 6 bases, V lost 4 bases, and 9 bases had no gene match. CDR3 DNA sequence: TGTGCCAGCAGCTGGGGCGGCGGGGGACGCGAGCAGTACTTC. Translated: CASSWGGGGREQYF.

The chain carries TRBV6-1 and TRBJ2-7; perhaps TRBD2 as D (6 bases). Germline values: CDR1 MNHNS, CDR2 SASEGT. CDR3 length equals 14 residues. Trimming took off 7 bases at V and 0 bases at J, with 13 bases between the two ends. CDR3 protein: CASKGGINSYEQYF. The DNA of the CDR3 is TGTGCCAGCAAGGGCGGGATAAACTCCTACGAGCAGTACTTC.

This chain uses TRBV7-2 with TRBJ2-1; TRBD2 matches 9 bases. Trimming removed 5 bases from V and 8 bases from J; junction bases left unmatched: 7. CDR3 length: 14 amino acids. Germline V lookup: CDR1 SGHTA, CDR2 FQGNSA. CDR3 in amino acids: CASSPVSGSYEQFF. The CDR3 DNA sequence: TGTGCCAGCAGCCCAGTTAGCGGGAGCTATGAGCAGTTCTTC.

V and J are TRBV11-2 and TRBJ2-7; D unclear. The V gene lost 3 bases and the J gene lost 4 bases, with 13 bases spanning the gap. CDR3 length equals 14 residues. Germline loops: CDR1 SGHAT, CDR2 FQNNGV. In nucleotides, the CDR3 is TGTGCCAGCAGCTTCCCGGCGGCAACTTACGAGCAGTACTTC. Translated: CASSFPAATYEQYF.

This clone was detected a few times. The chain couples TRBV5-1 to TRBJ1-1, with TRBD1 matching 7 bases. This CDR3 is 14 amino acids long. Trimming took 6 bases from V and 0 from J; bases not matched to a gene: 5. CDR1 and CDR2 (germline): SGHRS, YFSETQ. DNA for the CDR3: TGCGCCAGCACCGCGGGACAGCTGAACACTGAAGCTTTCTTT. The encoded protein is CASTAGQLNTEAFF.

The chain employs TRBV19 and TRBJ2-1, with 7 bases aligning to TRBD1. CDR3 length: 14 residues. The ends lost 8 bases at V and 7 bases at J; junction bases unmatched: 11. CDR1 and CDR2 from the germline V gene are LNHDA and SQIVND (reference sequence). In DNA form, the CDR3 reads TGTGCCAGTTCGACAGGGACGTTAGGTAATGAGCAGTTCTTC. Translated: CASSTGTLGNEQFF.

The rearrangement links TRBV4-2 to TRBJ2-2; tentative D call: TRBD1 (6 bases). Germline V gene sequence: CDR1 LGHNA, CDR2 YNFKEQ. This CDR3 has 15 residues. Trimming shortened V by 2 bases and J by 1 base, and 8 bases separated the two germline ends. In nucleotides, the CDR3 is TGTGCCAGCAGCCAACTACAGGGGAACACCGGGGAGCTGTTTTTT. Translated, it gives CASSQLQGNTGELFF.

The rearrangement joins TRBV18 to TRBJ1-2; TRBD1 aligns across 8 bases. This CDR3 is 13 amino acids long. V lost 6 bases, J lost 7 bases, and 7 bases stayed unmatched. The germline V gene encodes CDR1 KGHSH and CDR2 LQKENI. In DNA, the CDR3 is TGTGCCAGCTCTCCGGACAGGGATTTTGGCTACACCTTC. Translating it yields CASSPDRDFGYTF.